This TCR beta chain was identified during a study of T-cell reconstitution after alpha-beta-depleted transplantation in children. Findings and limits, study-wide: In some patients, recipient T cells and intrathymic progenitors surviving conditioning explained high day-60 diversity. A year had passed since transplant, and T-cell counts and diversity by then came mostly from newly produced T cells.

This CDR3 spans 14 amino acids. The V end lost 0 bases, the J end lost 2 bases, and 8 bases lay between the germline ends. Per the germline V gene, CDR1 is DFQATT and CDR2 is SNEGSKA (reference sequence). This sample's TCRbeta library carried unique molecular identifier barcodes. A single record per CDR3 protein comes from TCRdb applying MiXCR to the PCR reads. The sample lists about 580,000 distinct CDR3 sequences, around 23% seen once, with 14% in the top ten. This clonotype turned up a few times. Antigen specificity is unknown. Sequences were derived from PBMCs, mostly from graft donor cells, sampled 360 days after TCRalphabeta/CD19-depleted stem cell transplant. The chain links TRBV20-1 to TRBJ1-3; the D is unclear. This clonotype was sampled from a boy under two years old who had a stem cell transplant for acute myeloid leukemia, so the T cells may come from the graft donor. The CDR3 nucleotides are TGCAGTGCTAGAGATCGCCGGCCTGGAAACACCATATATTTT. Its translation: CSARDRRPGNTIYF.